The rows below give T cell receptor beta chains drawn from one sample of a study of shared clonotypes between healthy human individuals. Assay used: immunoSEQ multiplex PCR; TCRdb lists only in-frame clones, some missing. This sample carries 2 million to 3 million clones, approximately 94% of them seen once, and the ten largest clones take around 0.15%. Specimen: naive CD4+ T cells sorted from blood. These receptors were obtained from a man aged 18 to 30 in good health. Both conserved end residues are part of each CDR3. D genes are given only for firm matches. Part of the rows lack a size; the others show once, few, many or a class for expanded clones.

TRBV6-5	TRBD1	-	TRBJ2-7	CASSKGTAYEQYF	TGTGCCAGCAGTAAAGGGACAGCCTACGAGCAGTACTTC
TRBV5-1	-	-	TRBJ1-3	CASSLVPSWGSAGGNTIYF	TGCGCCAGCAGCTTGGTCCCCTCGTGGGGGTCGGCCGGTGGAAACACCATATATTTT
TRBV2	-	-	TRBJ1-2	CASSGTGNYGYTF	TGTGCCAGCAGCGGGACCGGGAACTATGGCTACACCTTC
TRBV2	TRBD2	-	TRBJ2-7	CASSAVLAGSYEQYF	TGTGCCAGCAGTGCGGTACTAGCGGGCTCCTACGAGCAGTACTTC
TRBV6-5	-	-	TRBJ2-1	CASSRLGGEQFF	TGTGCCAGCAGCCGACTAGGGGGTGAGCAGTTCTTC
TRBV6-1	TRBD1	-	TRBJ1-2	CASSDRVGGYTF	TGTGCCAGCAGCGACAGGGTTGGAGGCTACACCTTC
TRBV7-9	-	once	TRBJ2-2	CASSLGRTVANTGELFF	TGTGCCAGCAGCTTAGGCAGGACAGTCGCGAACACCGGGGAGCTGTTTTTT
TRBV10-3	-	-	TRBJ1-1	CAARQMNTEAFF	TGTGCCGCCCGACAAATGAACACTGAAGCTTTCTTT
TRBV6-4	-	-	TRBJ1-4	CASSDKGLDEKLFF	TGTGCCAGCAGTGACAAAGGGTTGGATGAAAAACTGTTTTTT
TRBV6-1	TRBD1	once	TRBJ2-7	CASSPRGTAAYEQYF	TGTGCCAGCAGCCCCCGAGGGACAGCCGCCTACGAGCAGTACTTC
TRBV5-5	-	-	TRBJ1-4	CASSWAFNEKLFF	TGTGCCAGCAGCTGGGCCTTTAATGAAAAACTGTTTTTT
TRBV7-9	-	-	TRBJ1-6	CASSPRAGNSPLHF	TGTGCCAGCAGCCCCCGAGCGGGGAATTCACCCCTCCACTTT
TRBV6-5	TRBD2	-	TRBJ2-7	CASSAPGGRRYEQYF	TGTGCCAGCAGCGCGCCGGGCGGGAGGAGATACGAGCAGTACTTC
TRBV30	-	-	TRBJ2-3	CAWGHASTDTQYF	TGTGCCTGGGGCCACGCGAGCACAGATACGCAGTATTTT
TRBV9	TRBD1	-	TRBJ2-1	CASSPQGTYYNEQFF	TGTGCCAGCAGCCCACAGGGGACCTACTACAATGAGCAGTTCTTC
TRBV5-5	-	-	TRBJ1-1	CASSFLSNTEAFF	TGTGCCAGCAGCTTTCTGTCGAACACTGAAGCTTTCTTT
TRBV5-6	-	-	TRBJ2-1	CASSLGTANNEQFF	TGTGCCAGCAGCTTGGGGACAGCTAACAATGAGCAGTTCTTC
TRBV5-1	-	-	TRBJ2-5	CASNDPGTGTQYF	TGCGCCAGCAATGATCCAGGCACGGGGACCCAGTACTTC
TRBV5-1	TRBD1	-	TRBJ1-6	CASSSGRGLFNSPLHF	TGCGCCAGCAGCTCTGGCAGGGGGCTGTTCAATTCACCCCTCCACTTT
TRBV6-1	-	-	TRBJ1-1	CASSEAGSNRVAEAFF	TGTGCCAGCAGTGAAGCGGGATCCAATCGGGTGGCTGAAGCTTTCTTT
TRBV20-1	-	-	TRBJ1-2	CSASFGYTF	TGCAGTGCTAGTTTCGGCTACACCTTC
TRBV11-2	TRBD2	-	TRBJ2-5	CASSLDLVAGGQETQYF	TGTGCCAGCAGCTTAGATCTTGTAGCGGGGGGACAAGAGACCCAGTACTTC
TRBV6-1	-	few	TRBJ1-4	CASSDRGEKLFF	TGTGCCAGCAGTGACAGGGGTGAAAAACTGTTTTTT
TRBV27	-	-	TRBJ1-1	CASRASGTEAFF	TGTGCCAGCAGGGCGAGCGGCACTGAAGCTTTCTTT
TRBV28	TRBD1	once	TRBJ2-3	CASSPRTGVADTQYF	TGTGCCAGCAGCCCCAGGACAGGGGTTGCAGATACGCAGTATTTT
TRBV9	-	-	TRBJ2-5	CASSVGSGETQYF	TGTGCCAGCAGCGTAGGGTCCGGGGAGACCCAGTACTTC
TRBV11-2	TRBD2	-	TRBJ2-5	CASSYTSGGAVETQYF	TGTGCCAGCAGCTACACTAGCGGGGGGGCCGTAGAGACCCAGTACTTC
TRBV28	TRBD2	-	TRBJ2-5	CASSFSGLAGSGETQYF	TGTGCCAGCAGTTTTTCGGGACTAGCGGGATCGGGAGAGACCCAGTACTTC
TRBV29-1	-	-	TRBJ1-1	CSVGGRLNTEAFF	TGCAGCGTGGGGGGAAGATTGAACACTGAAGCTTTCTTT
TRBV11-2	-	-	TRBJ2-5	CASSSWPAKETQYF	TGTGCCAGCAGCTCCTGGCCTGCAAAAGAGACCCAGTACTTC
TRBV5-1	-	-	TRBJ2-7	CASSPGTPVWGLYEQYF	TGCGCCAGCAGCCCTGGGACACCTGTTTGGGGCCTCTACGAGCAGTACTTC
TRBV30	-	-	TRBJ2-6	CAWSVGGTGANVLTF	TGTGCCTGGAGTGTGGGGGGCACTGGGGCCAACGTCCTGACTTTC
TRBV4-1	TRBD2	-	TRBJ2-3	CASSQEKRGLAGRPSTDTQYF	TGCGCCAGCAGCCAAGAAAAGAGGGGACTAGCGGGGCGCCCTAGCACAGATACGCAGTATTTT
TRBV19	-	-	TRBJ2-4	CASSPGVQNIQYF	TGTGCCAGTAGTCCCGGGGTTCAAAACATTCAGTACTTC
TRBV6-5	-	-	TRBJ2-3	CASSFGGTDTQYF	TGTGCCAGCAGTTTTGGGGGCACAGATACGCAGTATTTT
TRBV7-9	TRBD1	-	TRBJ1-2	CASSPGTGYGYTF	TGTGCCAGCAGCCCCGGGACAGGCTATGGCTACACCTTC
TRBV28	TRBD1	-	TRBJ2-3	CASRGQGADTQYF	TGTGCCAGCAGAGGACAGGGCGCAGATACGCAGTATTTT
TRBV4-3	-	once	TRBJ2-2	CASSSHTNTGELFF	TGCGCCAGCAGCTCACACACGAACACCGGGGAGCTGTTTTTT
TRBV4-3	-	-	TRBJ2-1	CATRLSRTYNEQFF	TGCGCCACCAGGTTGTCGCGGACCTACAATGAGCAGTTCTTC
TRBV2	-	few	TRBJ2-1	CASSEELREQFF	TGTGCCAGCAGTGAAGAGCTGCGGGAGCAGTTCTTC
TRBV10-3	TRBD1	-	TRBJ1-4	CATMPGTGSGMTLEKLFF	TGTGCCACAATGCCTGGGACAGGGTCAGGAATGACGCTAGAAAAACTGTTTTTT
TRBV9	-	-	TRBJ1-1	CASSVVGDTEAFF	TGTGCCAGCAGCGTAGTGGGGGATACTGAAGCTTTCTTT
TRBV30	-	once	TRBJ2-5	CAWGGTAPETQYF	TGTGCCTGGGGCGGGACGGCCCCGGAGACCCAGTACTTC
TRBV2	-	-	TRBJ1-1	CASSVLQMNTEAFF	TGTGCCAGCAGTGTCCTACAGATGAACACTGAAGCTTTCTTT
TRBV5-4	TRBD2	-	TRBJ2-7	CASSLAGLAGVYEQYF	TGTGCCAGCAGCTTGGCCGGACTAGCGGGAGTGTACGAGCAGTACTTC
TRBV5-4	-	-	TRBJ2-3	CASSFFRDADTQYF	TGTGCCAGCAGCTTCTTCAGGGACGCAGATACGCAGTATTTT
TRBV6-6	-	-	TRBJ2-3	CASSYSGWGTDTQYF	TGTGCCAGCAGTTACTCCGGGTGGGGCACAGATACGCAGTATTTT